Following are 13 T cell receptor beta chains from one sample sequenced in a study of shared clonotypes between healthy human individuals. Using immunoSEQ multiplex PCR, the repertoire was profiled, and TCRdb retains in-frame clones only, with some absent. The data show 1.6 million or so clones, with approximately 98.5% seen just once and 0.36% held by the top ten. The sample taken for sequencing was naive CD4+ T cells sorted from blood. The subset denotes: CD45RA+ positively selected. The receptors here all came from a man under 40 in good health.

This chain uses TRBV11-2 with TRBJ2-7; D might be TRBD2 (6 bases). V lost 1 base and J 5 bases, leaving 12 bases between the germline ends. The CDR3 has 14 amino acids. CDR1 and CDR2 (germline): SGHAT, FQNNGV. The CDR3 here is CASSLGRGSHEQYF. In DNA, the CDR3 is TGTGCCAGCAGCTTAGGGCGGGGATCCCACGAGCAGTACTTC.

The CDR3 bases are TGTGCCAGCAGCTTGGGACAGCGCCTAAGCGAGCAGTACTTC. It yields the protein CASSLGQRLSEQYF. V gene TRBV28 combines with J gene TRBJ2-7; 7 bases match TRBD1. CDR1 is MDHEN and CDR2 is SYDVKM in the germline V gene. V trimming: 6 bases; J trimming: 6 bases; junction bases outside the gene matches: 11. The CDR3 is 14 residues long.

As concerns this clone: The sample carries other DNA sequences with the same CDR3. DNA for the CDR3: TGTGCCAGCAGCTTAACAGCCACCGGGGAGCTGTTTTTT. This encodes CASSLTATGELFF. The gene calls are TRBV7-3 and TRBJ2-2; D unresolved. CDR1 SGHTA and CDR2 FQGTGA come from the germline V gene. Trimming removed 0 bases from V and 4 bases from J, with 3 bases in between. This CDR3 is 13 amino acids long.

The V call is TRBV15, the J call TRBJ2-1; D remains unclear. The CDR3 consists of 12 residues. V gave up 6 bases and J gave up 3 bases, with 6 bases separating them. Germline V gene lookup returns CDR1 LNHNV and CDR2 YYDKDF (reference sequence). The CDR3 bases are TGTGCCACCAGTCGGATCTACAATGAGCAGTTCTTC. This codes for CATSRIYNEQFF.

This chain joins TRBV11-2 and TRBJ1-2, with D unresolved. Germline V gene data show CDR1 as SGHAT and CDR2 as FQNNGV. The CDR3 runs 15 residues. Trimming stripped 5 bases from V and 2 bases from J, with 15 bases between. The CDR3 DNA sequence: TGTGCCAGCAGCCGAATTATCTGGGAGAACTATGGCTACACCTTC. Its protein is CASSRIIWENYGYTF.

V usage is TRBV4-1 and J usage is TRBJ2-7, with D uncertain. CDR1 and CDR2 (germline): MGHRA, YSYEKL. The V and J ends lost 0 bases and 7 bases respectively, with 13 bases between them. The CDR3 totals 14 residues. CDR3: CASSQDWPIGEQYF. The CDR3 DNA follows: TGCGCCAGCAGCCAAGACTGGCCGATTGGAGAGCAGTACTTC.

This clone has only one observation. V gene TRBV5-1 combines with J gene TRBJ2-1, with a weak D call TRBD1 (6 bases). From germline, CDR1 is SGHRS and CDR2 YFSETQ. This CDR3 has 15 amino acids. V dropped 4 bases and J dropped 0 bases, with 11 bases sitting between them. In nucleotides, the CDR3 is TGCGCCAGCAGCCAGACAGGCCTCTCCTACAATGAGCAGTTCTTC. Translation: CASSQTGLSYNEQFF.

This chain joins TRBV9 and TRBJ1-2, with TRBD1 identical over 8 bases. The trim removed 4 bases at V and 5 bases at J, leaving 10 bases unmatched. This CDR3 contains 15 residues. CDR1 is SGDLS, CDR2 YYNGEE, per germline. DNA of the CDR3: TGTGCCAGCAGCCAAAGGACAGGGCTGGGGTATGGCTACACCTTC. It codes for CASSQRTGLGYGYTF.

This chain connects TRBV6-5 to TRBJ2-2; perhaps TRBD2 as D (5 bases). Looked up from germline, CDR1 is MNHEY and CDR2 is SVGAGI. The V gene lost 4 bases and the J gene lost 9 bases, with 18 bases spanning the gap. The CDR3 spans 15 residues. CDR3 protein: CASSFLLGGLRELFF. Here the CDR3 DNA reads TGTGCCAGCAGTTTCCTCCTCGGAGGTCTCCGGGAGCTGTTTTTT.

The chain carries TRBV28 and TRBJ1-5, with 7 bases matching TRBD1. The CDR3 consists of 16 residues. Germline V gene sequence: CDR1 MDHEN, CDR2 SYDVKM. J gave up 5 bases and V 5 bases, and 12 bases lay outside the gene matches. The CDR3 protein is CASSASSTGSYQPQHF. The CDR3 DNA is TGTGCCAGCAGTGCCTCCTCGACAGGGAGCTATCAGCCCCAGCATTTT.

V is TRBV29-1 and J is TRBJ2-2; no definite D call. V dropped 0 bases and J dropped 6 bases, with 11 bases sitting between them. The CDR3 consists of 14 residues. CDR1 is SQVTM and CDR2 is ANQGSEA in the germline V gene. The CDR3 DNA sequence: TGCAGCGTTGAAGATCCGCGGAGCTCCGGGGAGCTGTTTTTT. This gives the protein CSVEDPRSSGELFF.

V gene TRBV19 combines with J gene TRBJ1-1; D is undetermined. CDR1 LNHDA and CDR2 SQIVND come from the germline V gene (reference sequence). Trimming cost V 8 bases and J 2 bases, with 3 bases left between them. This CDR3 region has 10 residues. The CDR3 DNA reads as TGTGCCAGTTTTAACACTGAAGCTTTCTTT. This codes for CASFNTEAFF. Supplemented by reference TRBV19 and TRBJ1-1, the full variable domain reads DGGITQSPKYLFRKEGQNVTLSCEQNLNHDAMYWYRQDPGQGLRLIYYSQIVNDFQKGDIAEGYSVSREKKESFPLTVTSAQKNPTAFYLCASFNTEAFFGQGTRLTVV.

The CDR3, as DNA: TGTGCCGGAGGACAAGTGAACACTGAAGCTTTCTTT. It specifies CAGGQVNTEAFF. This rearrangement joins TRBV30 to TRBJ1-1; a possible D gene is TRBD1 (5 bases). The CDR3 loop spans 12 amino acids. The germline V gene has CDR1 GTSNPN and CDR2 SVGIG (reference sequence). V was cut by 8 bases and J by 0 bases, with 10 bases left in between.